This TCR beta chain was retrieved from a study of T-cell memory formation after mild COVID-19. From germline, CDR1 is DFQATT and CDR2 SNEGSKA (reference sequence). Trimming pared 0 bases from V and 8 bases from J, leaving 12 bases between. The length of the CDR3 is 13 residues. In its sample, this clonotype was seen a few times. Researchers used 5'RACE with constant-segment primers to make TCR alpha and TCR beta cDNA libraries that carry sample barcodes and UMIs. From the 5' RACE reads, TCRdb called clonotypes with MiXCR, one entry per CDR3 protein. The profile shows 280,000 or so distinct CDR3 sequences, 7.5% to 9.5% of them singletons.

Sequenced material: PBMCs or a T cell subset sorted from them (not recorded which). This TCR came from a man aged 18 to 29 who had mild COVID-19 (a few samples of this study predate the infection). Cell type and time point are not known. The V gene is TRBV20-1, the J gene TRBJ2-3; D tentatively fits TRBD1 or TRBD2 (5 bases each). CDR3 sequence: CSARDVAGGTQYF. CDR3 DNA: TGCAGTGCTAGAGATGTTGCTGGGGGTACGCAGTATTTT.